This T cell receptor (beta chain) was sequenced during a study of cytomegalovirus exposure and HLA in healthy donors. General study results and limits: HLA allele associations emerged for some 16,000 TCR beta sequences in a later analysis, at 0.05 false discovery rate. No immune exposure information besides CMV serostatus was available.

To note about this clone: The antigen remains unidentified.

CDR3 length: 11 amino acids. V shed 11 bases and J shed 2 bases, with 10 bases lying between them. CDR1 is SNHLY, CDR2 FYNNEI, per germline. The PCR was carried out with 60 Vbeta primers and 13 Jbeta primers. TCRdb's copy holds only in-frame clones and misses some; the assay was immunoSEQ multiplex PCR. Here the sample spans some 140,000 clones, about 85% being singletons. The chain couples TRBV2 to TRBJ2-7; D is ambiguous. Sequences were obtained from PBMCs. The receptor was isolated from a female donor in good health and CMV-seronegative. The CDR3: CAEASAYEQYF. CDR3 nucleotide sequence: TGTGCCGAAGCCTCGGCCTACGAGCAGTACTTC.